The 18 T cell receptor beta chains below come from one sample, sequenced in a study of blood T cell repertoires in COVID-19 (dated by TCRdb to the early 2020s). Library prep was done by the immunoSEQ multiplex PCR assay. The clones in this table, taken by TCRdb from immuneACCESS, are in-frame only. Not every clone is retained; where verified, under half of the shortfall comes from an unresolved V gene, and the cause of the rest is unknown. The table for this sample lists some 42,000 clones; around 90% of them were counted only once. The ten largest make up 0.3% to 0.45% of the sample. Sequencing was performed on peripheral blood. These receptors originate from a human donor in a cohort sampled during active COVID-19.

The chain employs TRBV29-1 and TRBJ1-2; possible D gene TRBD1, 5 bases. CDR1 and CDR2 from the germline V gene are SQVTM and ANQGSEA. There are 12 residues in the CDR3. Trimming left V 3 bases short and J 2 bases short, with 7 bases between. The CDR3 DNA sequence: TGCAGCGTTGACCCAGGGAACTATGGCTACACCTTC. Its translation is CSVDPGNYGYTF.

This chain links TRBV10-3 with TRBJ1-1; 9 nucleotides match TRBD1. With V trimmed by 5 bases and J by 5 bases, 6 bases remained unmatched. There are 14 residues in the CDR3. Germline V gives CDR1 ENHRY, CDR2 SYGVKD. The CDR3 nucleotides are TGTGCCATCAGTTTACAGGGGGCGAATACTGAAGCTTTCTTT. Translated: CAISLQGANTEAFF.

The gene calls are TRBV13 and TRBJ1-1; 8 bases align to TRBD1. This CDR3 spans 15 amino acids. With V trimmed by 5 bases and J by 3 bases, 8 bases remained unmatched. Per the germline V gene, CDR1 is PRHDT and CDR2 is FYEKMQ (reference sequence). The CDR3, as DNA: TGTGCCAGCAGCCCTAGACAGGGGCTCTACACTGAAGCTTTCTTT. Translation gives CASSPRQGLYTEAFF.

J is TRBJ1-1 and V is TRBV5-1, with D possibly being TRBD1 (5 bases). V lost 1 base to trimming and J lost 1 base, with 11 bases between them. The CDR3 is 15 residues long. CDR1 and CDR2 from the germline V gene are SGHRS and YFSETQ. The CDR3 loop reads CASSLQGTPNTEAFF. Written as DNA, the CDR3 is TGCGCCAGCAGCTTGCAGGGTACGCCGAACACTGAAGCTTTCTTT.

J is TRBJ2-2 and V is TRBV7-2; 14 bases align to TRBD2. The CDR3 totals 18 residues. The V gene's germline CDR1 is SGHTA and CDR2 FQGNSA. V lost 3 bases to trimming and J lost 3 bases; unmatched junction nucleotides: 6. The CDR3 spells CASSFKGLAGAYTGELFF. The CDR3 DNA follows: TGTGCCAGCAGCTTCAAGGGACTAGCGGGGGCATACACCGGGGAGCTGTTTTTT.

The chain has TRBV25-1 and TRBJ1-1; 7 bases map to TRBD1. The CDR3 totals 15 residues. With 4 bases clipped from V and 1 base from J, the junction kept 6 bases outside the gene matches. In germline, CDR1 is MGHDK, CDR2 SYGVNS. The CDR3, as DNA: TGTGCCAGCAGTGTCCCGGACAGGCCGAACACTGAAGCTTTCTTT. Translated, it gives CASSVPDRPNTEAFF.

The chain has TRBV7-2 and TRBJ1-2; 9 bases agree with TRBD1. The germline gives CDR1 SGHTA, CDR2 FQGNSA. V trimming: 5 bases; J trimming: 4 bases; junction bases outside the gene matches: 11. CDR3 size: 16 residues. CDR3 nucleotide sequence: TGTGCCAGCAGCCCTAGCGAGGGACAGGGAAGCTATGGCTACACCTTC. Amino acids: CASSPSEGQGSYGYTF.

The rearrangement uses TRBV11-2 and TRBJ1-6; 7 nucleotides agree with TRBD1. This CDR3 region has 17 residues. The germline gives CDR1 SGHAT, CDR2 FQNNGV. J gave up 10 bases and V 6 bases, and 18 bases lay outside the gene matches. CDR3 sequence (DNA): TGTGCCAGCAGTCCAGACAGGGACGGACAGTTTCGCTCACCCCTCCACTTT. Protein sequence: CASSPDRDGQFRSPLHF.

V and J are TRBV18 and TRBJ1-3, with TRBD1 matching 7 bases. The length of the CDR3 is 14 residues. J gave up 3 bases and V 4 bases, and 3 bases lay outside the gene matches. Germline assignment: CDR1 KGHSH and CDR2 LQKENI. CDR3 DNA sequence: TGTGCCAGCTCACGACAGGGAAATGGAAACACCATATATTTT. Residues: CASSRQGNGNTIYF.

V usage is TRBV12-3 or TRBV12-4 and J usage is TRBJ2-7; 7 bases align to TRBD1. The V gene end was trimmed by 5 bases and the J gene end by 10 bases; junction bases not matched to a gene: 11. The CDR3 runs 13 residues. CDR3 sequence reads: CASSKNNRDSQYF. The DNA for the CDR3 is TGTGCCAGCAGTAAAAATAACCGGGACAGTCAGTACTTC.

The chain employs TRBV7-9 and TRBJ1-1, with D tentatively TRBD1 (5 bases). V shed 4 bases and J shed 4 bases, with 13 bases lying between them. Germline values: CDR1 SEHNR, CDR2 FQNEAQ (reference sequence). The CDR3 runs 14 residues. The CDR3 region is CASSSSGFSTEAFF. The CDR3 DNA reads as TGTGCCAGCAGCTCCTCAGGGTTTTCCACTGAAGCTTTCTTT.

The genes are TRBV5-1 and TRBJ2-7, with D possibly being TRBD2 (6 bases). Germline CDR1 is SGHRS and CDR2 is YFSETQ. V lost 6 bases and J 6 bases, leaving 16 bases between the germline ends. The CDR3 is made up of 13 amino acids. DNA for the CDR3: TGCGCCAGCACCGGCGGGGTTCTCTCCGAGCAGTACTTC. Translating gives CASTGGVLSEQYF. Together with reference TRBV5-1 and TRBJ2-7, the CDR3 gives the full variable domain: KAGVTQTPRYLIKTRGQQVTLSCSPISGHRSVSWYQQTPGQGLQFLFEYFSETQRNKGNFPGRFSGRQFSNSRSEMNVSTLELGDSALYLCASTGGVLSEQYFGPGTRLTVT.

The chain is built from TRBV19 and TRBJ1-2; 10 positions match TRBD1. The junction had 4 bases not matched to a gene; V was cut back by 4 bases and J by 2 bases. The CDR3 consists of 15 residues. Germline-derived CDR1 and CDR2 are LNHDA and SQIVND (reference sequence). In nucleotides, the CDR3 is TGTGCCAGTAGTAGGGACAGGGGAAAAAACTATGGCTACACCTTC. Translated: CASSRDRGKNYGYTF.

The chain has TRBV5-6 and TRBJ1-1; a weak D match, TRBD1 (5 bases). The CDR3 spans 16 residues. Germline-derived CDR1 and CDR2 are SGHDT and YYEEEE. With 4 bases removed from V and 1 base from J, the gap between germline ends came to 17 bases. The CDR3 DNA sequence: TGTGCCAGCAGCGTTTCAGGGTTGGGGGGGAACACTGAAGCTTTCTTT. Its translation: CASSVSGLGGNTEAFF.

This sequence joins TRBV7-2 and TRBJ1-2; 7 bases align to TRBD1. Germline V gene sequence: CDR1 SGHTA, CDR2 FQGNSA. This CDR3 has 13 amino acids. V trimming: 5 bases; J trimming: 2 bases; junction bases outside the gene matches: 2. CDR3 sequence reads: CASSPGQNYGYTF. In DNA, the CDR3 is TGTGCCAGCAGCCCGGGACAGAACTATGGCTACACCTTC.

This clone showed up just a few times. V and J are TRBV7-9 and TRBJ1-2; 9 nucleotides match TRBD1. Germline assignment: CDR1 SEHNR and CDR2 FQNEAQ (reference sequence). The CDR3 is 13 residues long. The trim removed 7 bases at V and 7 bases at J, leaving 7 bases unmatched. CDR3 sequence reads: CASTIQGAFGYTF. The CDR3 nucleotides are TGTGCCAGCACCATACAGGGGGCCTTTGGCTACACCTTC.

V and J are TRBV11-2 and TRBJ2-7, with 12 nucleotides matching TRBD2. This CDR3 is 18 amino acids long. CDR1 is SGHAT, CDR2 FQNNGV, per germline. Trimming took 1 base from V and 5 from J; bases not matched to a gene: 12. The CDR3 spells CASSLAKWASGGADEQYF. The CDR3 DNA follows: TGTGCCAGCAGCTTAGCAAAGTGGGCTAGCGGGGGGGCTGACGAGCAGTACTTC.

This sequence joins TRBV12-3 or TRBV12-4 and TRBJ1-2, with unresolved D. Trimming removed 4 bases from V and 4 bases from J, with 7 bases in between. The CDR3 has 12 residues. CDR3 sequence reads: CASSYSSYGYTF. The CDR3 DNA follows: TGTGCCAGCAGTTACAGCTCCTATGGCTACACCTTC.